This entry lists 29 T cell receptor beta chains sequenced from one sample in a study of identifying expanded T cells in peripheral blood. Clones were read by immunoSEQ multiplex PCR, and TCRdb kept only the in-frame ones, dropping some. The sample lists approximately 120,000 clones, around four fifths occurring once. The sequencing input was blood. The receptors stem from a person aged 18-69 years in good health.

The rearrangement joins TRBV6-6 to TRBJ2-5, with unresolved D. Per the germline V gene, CDR1 is MNHNY and CDR2 is SVGAGI (reference sequence). CDR3 length: 15 amino acids. Trimming took off 0 bases at V and 4 bases at J, with 12 bases between the two ends. For the CDR3, the DNA is TGTGCCAGCAGTTACTCGAGTAGTGCAGGAGAGACCCAGTACTTC. Translation gives CASSYSSSAGETQYF.

The CDR3: CAWTQTRPYGYTF. The CDR3 nucleotides read TGTGCCTGGACCCAAACTCGGCCGTATGGCTACACCTTC. V usage is TRBV30 and J usage is TRBJ1-2; the D is unclear. There are 13 residues in the CDR3. V lost 4 bases and J lost 5, with 14 bases in between. Germline values: CDR1 GTSNPN, CDR2 SVGIG (reference sequence).

Written as DNA, the CDR3 is TGTGCCATCAGTGGACAAGGCGGTTTGAACACTGAAGCTTTCTTT. As protein: CAISGQGGLNTEAFF. The rearrangement links TRBV10-3 to TRBJ1-1; D is unclear. In germline, CDR1 is ENHRY, CDR2 SYGVKD. The CDR3 loop spans 15 amino acids. V lost 4 bases and J 0 bases, leaving 12 bases between the germline ends.

In its sample, this clone was seen a few times. V is TRBV19 and J is TRBJ1-1, with TRBD1 as a possible D gene (5 bases). This CDR3 region has 13 residues. V lost 3 bases and J 1 base, leaving 6 bases between the germline ends. CDR1 and CDR2 (germline): LNHDA, SQIVND (reference sequence). The CDR3 DNA is TGTGCCAGTAGTATGGGGGGGAACACTGAAGCTTTCTTT. Protein sequence: CASSMGGNTEAFF.

This sequence joins TRBV6-6 and TRBJ2-7; maybe TRBD1 (5 bases). Germline-derived CDR1 and CDR2 are MNHNY and SVGAGI (reference sequence). This CDR3 is built from 14 residues. Trimming took 1 base from V and 6 from J, leaving 13 bases between them. This CDR3 is CASSYYPGQSEQYF. The CDR3 DNA follows: TGTGCCAGCAGTTACTACCCAGGGCAGAGCGAGCAGTACTTC.

V usage is TRBV29-1 and J usage is TRBJ1-1; D gene ambiguous. CDR1 is SQVTM and CDR2 is ANQGSEA in the germline V gene. V lost 4 bases and J lost 0, with 9 bases in between. CDR3 size: 13 residues. The CDR3 protein is CSVVLRLNTEAFF. CDR3 DNA: TGCAGCGTTGTATTACGATTGAACACTGAAGCTTTCTTT.

The chain is built from TRBV5-4 and TRBJ1-2, with TRBD1 matching 7 bases. The CDR3 has 14 residues. Germline loops: CDR1 SGHNT, CDR2 YYREEE (reference sequence). J was trimmed by 2 bases and V by 1 base; bases with no gene match: 2. The CDR3 bases are TGTGCCAGCAGCTTGAACAGGGGAAACTATGGCTACACCTTC. Residues: CASSLNRGNYGYTF.

For the CDR3, the DNA is TGTGCCAGCAGCCGTGGGACAGTTCAAGAGACCCAGTACTTC. Translating gives CASSRGTVQETQYF. This chain uses TRBV5-8 with TRBJ2-5; 7 bases line up with TRBD1. This CDR3 comprises 14 residues. V lost 4 bases and J lost 2; bases outside the gene matches: 5. Germline V gene data show CDR1 as SGHTS and CDR2 as YDEGEE.

This chain uses TRBV19 with TRBJ1-2; D is unclear. This CDR3 contains 15 residues. Germline CDR1 LNHDA, CDR2 SQIVND (reference sequence). V lost 4 bases, J lost 4 bases, and 16 bases lay in between. The CDR3 sequence: CASSTAGGGSYGYTF. The CDR3 nucleotides read TGTGCCAGTAGTACGGCGGGTGGTGGCTCCTATGGCTACACCTTC.

The chain employs TRBV5-1 and TRBJ1-1; the match to TRBD1 covers 11 bases. V was pared by 6 bases and J by 6 bases, with 7 bases of the junction left unmatched. There are 14 residues in the CDR3. The germline V gene has CDR1 SGHRS and CDR2 YFSETQ. DNA of the CDR3: TGCGCCAGCACCCTTCCGGGACAGGGGGCTGAAGCTTTCTTT. Residues: CASTLPGQGAEAFF.

V gene TRBV27 combines with J gene TRBJ1-5; no firm D call. The CDR3 extends over 16 amino acids. Trimming cost V 0 bases and J 4 bases, with 13 bases left between them. Germline CDR1 MNHEY, CDR2 SMNVEV (reference sequence). CDR3 sequence reads: CASSLSGGLRNQPQHF. DNA of the CDR3: TGTGCCAGCAGTTTATCCGGCGGCTTGCGAAATCAGCCCCAGCATTTT.

V gene TRBV10-3 combines with J gene TRBJ2-2; possible D gene TRBD1, 6 bases. V shed 0 bases and J shed 3 bases, with 11 bases lying between them. Germline CDR1 reads ENHRY; CDR2 reads SYGVKD. The CDR3 runs to 16 residues. The CDR3 DNA sequence: TGTGCCATCAGTGAGTCTGTGGGGGCTGACACCGGGGAGCTGTTTTTT. Residues: CAISESVGADTGELFF.

V gene TRBV6-1 combines with J gene TRBJ1-5, with D possibly being TRBD1 (5 bases). Germline V gene data show CDR1 as MNHNS and CDR2 as SASEGT. This CDR3 spans 16 amino acids. Trimming removed 1 base at V and 6 bases at J, with 16 bases between. Here the CDR3 reads CASSEGLADRTQPQHF. Here the CDR3 DNA reads TGTGCCAGCAGTGAAGGACTGGCAGACAGAACTCAGCCCCAGCATTTT.

V usage is TRBV4-3 and J usage is TRBJ2-1; perhaps D is TRBD1 or TRBD2 (6 bases each). This CDR3 spans 15 amino acids. V lost 1 base and J 2 bases, leaving 9 bases between the germline ends. Germline-derived CDR1 and CDR2 are LGHNA and YSLEER. DNA for the CDR3: TGCGCCAGCAGCCAAGTTGGGGGGCCCTACAATGAGCAGTTCTTC. This sequence encodes CASSQVGGPYNEQFF.

This chain connects TRBV4-3 to TRBJ1-6; TRBD1 aligns across 10 bases. The V gene's germline CDR1 is LGHNA and CDR2 YSLEER. This CDR3 spans 16 amino acids. V trimming: 1 base; J trimming: 8 bases; junction bases outside the gene matches: 5. In nucleotides, the CDR3 is TGCGCCAGCAGCCAAGGGACAGGGGGAAAAGATTCACCCCTCCACTTT. It encodes CASSQGTGGKDSPLHF.

V gene TRBV6-6 combines with J gene TRBJ1-2, with D possibly being TRBD1 (6 bases). V lost 6 bases and J lost 4, with 12 bases in between. In germline, CDR1 is MNHNY, CDR2 SVGAGI (reference sequence). The CDR3 is 13 residues long. The CDR3 loop reads CASSRGSPYGYTF. In nucleotides, the CDR3 is TGTGCCAGCAGCAGGGGTTCCCCCTATGGCTACACCTTC.

The V gene is TRBV7-9, the J gene TRBJ1-1; D is ambiguous. The V gene's germline CDR1 is SEHNR and CDR2 FQNEAQ (reference sequence). Trimming left V 5 bases short and J 0 bases short, with 16 bases between. The CDR3 has 16 residues. This CDR3 reads CASSGDGVPMNTEAFF. The CDR3 nucleotides are TGTGCCAGCAGCGGGGATGGGGTCCCCATGAACACTGAAGCTTTCTTT.

This clone was seen once. The V gene is TRBV6-1, the J gene TRBJ1-5; weak D call: TRBD1 (5 bases). From germline, CDR1 is MNHNS and CDR2 SASEGT. Deletions cut 5 bases from V and 14 bases from J, with 19 bases between. There are 13 residues in the CDR3. CDR3 amino acids: CASSPLTKTEEHF. CDR3 nucleotide sequence: TGTGCCAGCAGTCCTCTTACCAAGACAGAAGAGCATTTT.

The chain links TRBV6-6 to TRBJ2-3; 8 positions match TRBD2. Looked up from germline, CDR1 is MNHNY and CDR2 is SVGAGI (reference sequence). Trimming removed 3 bases from V and 6 bases from J; junction bases left unmatched: 8. The CDR3 runs to 15 residues. CDR3 in amino acids: CASSYTGGRSDTQYF. The CDR3 DNA follows: TGTGCCAGCAGTTATACGGGGGGGCGTTCTGATACGCAGTATTTT.

V usage is TRBV18 and J usage is TRBJ1-1; a weak D match, TRBD1 (5 bases). Trimming removed 3 bases at V and 4 bases at J, with 18 bases between. The CDR3 sequence is 16 residues long. Germline values: CDR1 KGHSH, CDR2 LQKENI. CDR3 loop: CASSPRGTGRGTEAFF. The DNA of the CDR3 is TGTGCCAGCTCACCTCGGGGGACCGGGAGGGGCACTGAAGCTTTCTTT.

In DNA form, the CDR3 reads TGCGCCAGCACAACTAGCGGGGGGGCAGAGACCCAGTACTTC. Its translation: CASTTSGGAETQYF. The V gene is TRBV5-1, the J gene TRBJ2-5; 13 bases are a match to TRBD2. There are 14 residues in the CDR3. V shed 6 bases, J shed 4 bases, and the junction held 3 bases outside the gene matches. Germline CDR1 and CDR2: SGHRS and YFSETQ. The full variable domain, in which reference TRBV5-1 and TRBJ2-5 provide the parts outside the CDR3, is KAGVTQTPRYLIKTRGQQVTLSCSPISGHRSVSWYQQTPGQGLQFLFEYFSETQRNKGNFPGRFSGRQFSNSRSEMNVSTLELGDSALYLCASTTSGGAETQYFGPGTRLLVL.

The V gene is TRBV4-3, the J gene TRBJ1-2, with 7 bases identical to TRBD1. V lost 3 bases to trimming and J lost 5 bases; unmatched junction nucleotides: 15. There are 17 residues in the CDR3. Germline CDR1 and CDR2: LGHNA and YSLEER. The CDR3 sequence is CASSQEHTGTVVYGYTF. The DNA of the CDR3 is TGCGCCAGCAGCCAGGAGCATACCGGGACAGTAGTATATGGCTACACCTTC.

The chain has TRBV21-1 and TRBJ2-5. TRBV21-1 counts as a pseudogene. The CDR3 is 17 residues long. The CDR3 loop is CASSRSWGASLWETQYF. The CDR3 nucleotides are TGTGCCAGCAGCAGGTCCTGGGGGGCTTCCCTATGGGAGACCCAGTACTTC.

The chain links TRBV4-1 to TRBJ2-5; TRBD2 matches 7 bases. The J call is in doubt because the DNA end fits TRBJ2-7 better. Looked up from germline, CDR1 is MGHRA and CDR2 is YSYEKL. The CDR3 has 15 residues. CDR3 DNA sequence: TGCGCCAGCAGCCAAGATAGCGGGTTCACCTACGAGCAGTACTTC. Amino acids: CASSQDSGFTYEQYF.

The chain links TRBV10-1 to TRBJ2-2; 8 bases match TRBD1. This CDR3 comprises 14 residues. The V gene end was trimmed by 5 bases and the J gene end by 6 bases; junction bases not matched to a gene: 5. Germline V gives CDR1 WNHNN, CDR2 SYGVQD (reference sequence). The CDR3 sequence is CASSQLTGAGELFF. CDR3 in DNA: TGCGCCAGCAGTCAACTGACAGGGGCCGGGGAGCTGTTTTTT.

The V and J genes are TRBV6-5 and TRBJ2-7; the match to TRBD1 covers 7 bases. Germline CDR1 is MNHEY and CDR2 is SVGAGI. This CDR3 is built from 14 residues. With 4 bases clipped from V and 3 bases from J, the junction kept 6 bases outside the gene matches. The CDR3 protein is CASSSPGQDYEQYF. DNA for the CDR3: TGTGCCAGCAGTTCGCCAGGACAGGACTACGAGCAGTACTTC.

The CDR3 loop reads CATKTAPGNTIYF. The CDR3 nucleotides read TGTGCCACCAAGACAGCCCCTGGAAACACCATATATTTT. The V gene is TRBV14, the J gene TRBJ1-3, with D possibly TRBD1 on 5 matching bases. The germline V gene has CDR1 SGHDN and CDR2 FVKESK. CDR3 length equals 13 residues. V gave up 10 bases and J gave up 2 bases, with 12 bases separating them.

The chain joins TRBV10-3 to TRBJ2-1; no reliable D call. The V gene lost 5 bases and the J gene lost 7 bases, with 15 bases spanning the gap. The CDR3 is 14 amino acids. The germline V gene encodes CDR1 ENHRY and CDR2 SYGVKD. This CDR3 reads CAISKQKKSNEQFF. The CDR3 DNA is TGTGCCATCAGTAAACAAAAGAAAAGTAATGAGCAGTTCTTC.

V usage is TRBV29-1 and J usage is TRBJ1-1, with D unresolved. The CDR3 is 12 residues long. Germline V CDR1 and CDR2: SQVTM, ANQGSEA. V lost 4 bases, J lost 1 base, and 7 bases lay in between. In DNA form, the CDR3 reads TGCAGCGTTGGGGCCCCGAACACTGAAGCTTTCTTT. It is translated as CSVGAPNTEAFF.